The rows below give T cell receptor beta chains drawn from one sample of a study of T cell repertoires in cytomegalovirus infection. TCRdb reprocessed the reads via MiXCR and lists one record per CDR3 protein. The sample carries fewer than 250,000 distinct CDR3 sequences, around an eighth recorded once. Sequences were obtained from PBMCs. The receptors originated from a human donor in good health (CMV status not recorded). Some clones in this sample may be carry-over from other donors' samples. Both conserved end residues are part of each CDR3. The D gene is left open where the match is weak. Clone size is stated in some rows and not others, as once, few, many or a class when expanded.

.	19	TRBV5-1	TRBJ2-4	.	TGCGCCAGCAGCTTGGTGGGAGGCGGGGATCTAATAGCCAAAAACATTCAGTACTTC	CASSLVGGGDLIAKNIQYF
few	16	TRBV7-3	TRBJ2-3	TRBD1	TGTGCCAGCAGCTCAAACGGACAGGGGGCTTTAGATACGCAGTATTTT	CASSSNGQGALDTQYF
.	15	TRBV12-3/TRBV12-4	TRBJ1-2	.	TGTGCCAGCAGCCTACAGGGCCTTGGGGGCGTCGGCTACACCTTC	CASSLQGLGGVGYTF
many	16	TRBV7-2	TRBJ1-1	TRBD1	TGTGCCAGCAGCTCAACCGGGACAGGCCATGGCACTGAAGCTTTCTTT	CASSSTGTGHGTEAFF
.	14	TRBV19	TRBJ2-7	TRBD1	TGTGCCAGTACCGAACAGGGGGCCTCCTACGAGCAGTACTTC	CASTEQGASYEQYF
.	12	TRBV10-3	TRBJ1-1	TRBD1	TGTGCCACGGGACAGGGGATCACTGAAGCTTTCTTT	CATGQGITEAFF
.	14	TRBV12-3/TRBV12-4	TRBJ2-5	.	TGTGCCAGCAGCTTGGAGGAAGGGTGGGAGACCCAGTACTTC	CASSLEEGWETQYF
many	14	TRBV11-2	TRBJ2-2	TRBD1	TGTGCCAGCAGCCCTACAGGGGCCCCCGGGGAGCTGTTTTTT	CASSPTGAPGELFF
few	15	TRBV5-6	TRBJ1-6	TRBD1	TGTGCCAGCAGCCCTAGACAGGGGTCCGGTTCACCCCTCCACTTT	CASSPRQGSGSPLHF
once	15	TRBV7-4	TRBJ2-3	TRBD2	TGTGCCAGCAGCTTAAGCCTAGCGGCCCCCGATACGCAGTATTTT	CASSLSLAAPDTQYF
few	13	TRBV19	TRBJ2-7	TRBD1	TGTGCCAGTAGTGGGGACAGGGTCCACGAGCAGTACTTC	CASSGDRVHEQYF
many	13	TRBV27	TRBJ2-1	.	TGTGCCAGCAAGCAAGTATCGTACAATGAGCAGTTCTTC	CASKQVSYNEQFF
few	15	TRBV5-1	TRBJ1-1	.	TGCGCCAGCAGCCGGGAGGAGGGTTTGAACACTGAAGCTTTCTTT	CASSREEGLNTEAFF
few	18	TRBV19	TRBJ2-6	.	TGTGCCGTTGTTGGCCGGGCACCGGGCAGTTCTGGGGCCAACGTCCTGACTTTC	CAVVGRAPGSSGANVLTF
.	15	TRBV5-1	TRBJ1-1	TRBD1	TGCGCCAGCAGCTTGGGTGGGACAGGTGACACTGAAGCTTTCTTT	CASSLGGTGDTEAFF
many	14	TRBV7-9	TRBJ2-7	.	TGTGCCAGCAGCGGGACAAAGTCGTCTTACGAGCAGTACTTC	CASSGTKSSYEQYF
many	13	TRBV7-2	TRBJ1-2	TRBD1	TGTGCCAGCAGCATCACAGGGGCGGCTGGCTACACCTTC	CASSITGAAGYTF
.	16	TRBV3-1	TRBJ1-5	TRBD1	TGTGCCAGCAGCCAAGCCGGGACAGGCAACAATCAGCCCCAGCATTTT	CASSQAGTGNNQPQHF
few	14	TRBV12-3/TRBV12-4	TRBJ2-7	.	TGTGCCAGCAGTCCTACAGGCTGGCCCTACGAGCAGTACTTC	CASSPTGWPYEQYF
.	12	TRBV29-1	TRBJ2-1	.	TGCAGCGCTAGCAGGGGTTTGAATGAGCAGTTCTTC	CSASRGLNEQFF
few	16	TRBV19	TRBJ2-3	TRBD2	TGTGCCAGTAGTTCCCAGACTAGCGGGGGCCCAGATACGCAGTATTTT	CASSSQTSGGPDTQYF
many	15	TRBV19	TRBJ2-2	TRBD2	TGTGCCAGTAGTATGGGACTAGCGGCCACCGGGGAGCTGTTTTTT	CASSMGLAATGELFF
many	15	TRBV23-1	TRBJ2-7	.	TGCGCCAGCAGTCAATCGCGGCGAAGCTCCTACGAGCAGTACTTC	CASSQSRRSSYEQYF
.	17	TRBV18	TRBJ2-1	.	TGTGCCAGCTCACCGTTACTCGGGCGGAGCTCCTACAATGAGCAGTTCTTC	CASSPLLGRSSYNEQFF
many	14	TRBV10-3	TRBJ2-3	.	TGTGCCATCAGGGATCGGGAGAGGACAGATACGCAGTATTTT	CAIRDRERTDTQYF
many	14	TRBV7-2	TRBJ2-5	.	TGTGCCAGCAGGATTGATCTGCGCCAAGAGACCCAGTACTTC	CASRIDLRQETQYF
many	15	TRBV7-2	TRBJ1-5	.	TGTGCCAGCAGCCCTTCGAGGGGTGACAATCAGCCCCAGCATTTT	CASSPSRGDNQPQHF
.	13	TRBV29-1	TRBJ1-1	.	TGCAGCGTTGAAGATCTTGCGGGCACTGAAGCTTTCTTT	CSVEDLAGTEAFF
few	15	TRBV28	TRBJ1-4	TRBD1	TGTGCCAGCAGTATAATGACAGGGGGAAATGAAAAACTGTTTTTT	CASSIMTGGNEKLFF
many	15	TRBV19	TRBJ2-1	.	TGTGCCAGTAGCATCGTTCGGGCCTCAGCGAATGAGCAGTTCTTC	CASSIVRASANEQFF
.	13	TRBV20-1	TRBJ1-2	TRBD1	TGCAGTGCTTCTCCCCCAACGACAGGGGGCTACACCTTC	CSASPPTTGGYTF
few	11	TRBV6-5	TRBJ2-7	.	TGTGCCAGCAGTTGGTTGGGCGAGCAGTACTTC	CASSWLGEQYF
.	17	TRBV11-3	TRBJ1-3	.	TGTGCCAGCAGCCCTAGCAGGGAGGGATACTCTGGAAACACCATATATTTT	CASSPSREGYSGNTIYF
many	17	TRBV19	TRBJ2-2	.	TGTGCCAGTAGTATCGGCTTGGGAGGGGGCTGGGCCGGGGAGCTGTTTTTT	CASSIGLGGGWAGELFF
few	13	TRBV7-3	TRBJ1-1	.	TGTGCCAGCAGCTTTTCAGGGAGCCCTGAAGCTTTCTTT	CASSFSGSPEAFF
.	13	TRBV20-1	TRBJ1-1	.	TGCAGTGCTAGAGTAGCAGGGAACACTGAAGCTTTCTTT	CSARVAGNTEAFF
many	14	TRBV7-2	TRBJ2-7	.	TGTGCCAGCAGCATGGGACGGTTATCCTACGAGCAGTACTTC	CASSMGRLSYEQYF
few	15	TRBV5-1	TRBJ1-1	.	TGCGCCAGCAGGGGGACCATTCACAGGGACACTGAAGCTTTCTTT	CASRGTIHRDTEAFF
many	14	TRBV7-2	TRBJ2-7	.	TGTGCCAGCAGCTCTCGGATCCTCTCCTACGAGCAGTACTTC	CASSSRILSYEQYF
many	14	TRBV19	TRBJ2-5	.	TGTGCCAGTAAAAGAGGCGGACCGGTGGAGACCCAGTACTTC	CASKRGGPVETQYF
many	16	TRBV27	TRBJ1-2	.	TGTGCCAGCACCTCCCTCGGTTTAGGGGGAGACTATGGCTACACCTTC	CASTSLGLGGDYGYTF
many	19	TRBV19	TRBJ2-5	TRBD2	TGTGCCAGTAGCCCGGGACTAGCGGGAGAAGGGATGAGTTTGGAGACCCAGTACTTC	CASSPGLAGEGMSLETQYF
few	13	TRBV20-1	TRBJ2-3	.	TGCAGTGCCGAAGGGGGGGCGGAAGATACGCAGTATTTT	CSAEGGAEDTQYF
many	17	TRBV7-2	TRBJ1-1	TRBD1	TGTGCCAGCAGCTCACGAGGACAGGGTGGGTTGAACACTGAAGCTTTCTTT	CASSSRGQGGLNTEAFF
many	13	TRBV7-2	TRBJ2-5	.	TGTGCCAGCTCCGGGGCGTCCCAAGAGACCCAGTACTTC	CASSGASQETQYF
.	16	TRBV5-6	TRBJ2-1	TRBD2	TGTGCCAGCAGCTTGGACACAGGGCGGGGGGACAATGAGCAGTTCTTC	CASSLDTGRGDNEQFF
many	14	TRBV7-2	TRBJ1-4	TRBD1	TGTGCCAGCAGCTTTGACAGGGGCCCTGAAAAACTGTTTTTT	CASSFDRGPEKLFF
few	12	TRBV29-1	TRBJ1-5	.	TGCAGCGTGGCGAACCTAGATCAGCCCCAGCATTTT	CSVANLDQPQHF
many	14	TRBV7-2	TRBJ1-6	TRBD1	TGTGCCAGCAGCTTACCAGGGGGCGATTCACCCCTCCACTTT	CASSLPGGDSPLHF
few	14	TRBV5-1	TRBJ1-4	.	TGCGCCAGCAGCTCGGCGGCGGCTAATGAAAAACTGTTTTTT	CASSSAAANEKLFF
few	14	TRBV12-3/TRBV12-4	TRBJ1-5	.	TGTGCCAGCAACCGGAATCAGTACAATCAGCCCCAGCATTTT	CASNRNQYNQPQHF
few	14	TRBV18	TRBJ2-5	.	TGTGCCAGCTCACCGCACATTACTCAAGAGACCCAGTACTTC	CASSPHITQETQYF
many	15	TRBV6-2/TRBV6-3	TRBJ2-2	TRBD1	TGTGCCAGCCTCTCGGGACAGGGCCCCACCGGGGAGCTGTTTTTT	CASLSGQGPTGELFF
.	13	TRBV6-2/TRBV6-3	TRBJ2-7	.	TGTGCCAGCTCTCGGCAGGCCAACTACGAGCAGTACTTC	CASSRQANYEQYF
many	15	TRBV7-2	TRBJ2-1	.	TGTGCCAGCAGCTTAAGGCAAGCGGGCTCAAATGAGCAGTTCTTC	CASSLRQAGSNEQFF
few	12	TRBV20-1	TRBJ2-1	.	TGCAGTGCCCGGGGGAGCCCCCATGAGCAGTTCTTC	CSARGSPHEQFF
.	12	TRBV12-3/TRBV12-4	TRBJ2-7	.	TGTGCCAGCGGTCTAACGAGAAACGAGCAGTACTTC	CASGLTRNEQYF